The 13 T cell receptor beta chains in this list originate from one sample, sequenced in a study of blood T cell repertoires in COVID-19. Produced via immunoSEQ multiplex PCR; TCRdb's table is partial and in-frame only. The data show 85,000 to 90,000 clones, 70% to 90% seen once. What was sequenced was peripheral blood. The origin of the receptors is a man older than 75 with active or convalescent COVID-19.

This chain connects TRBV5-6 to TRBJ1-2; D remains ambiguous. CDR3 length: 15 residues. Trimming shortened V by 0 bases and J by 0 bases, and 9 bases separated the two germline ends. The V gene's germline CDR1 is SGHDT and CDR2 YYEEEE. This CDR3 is CASSLVAIANYGYTF. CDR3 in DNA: TGTGCCAGCAGCTTGGTCGCGATAGCTAACTATGGCTACACCTTC.

In DNA form, the CDR3 reads TGCGCCAGCAGCTTGGACTACCGGGACAGCGTGCCCAATTCACCCCTCCACTTT. As protein: CASSLDYRDSVPNSPLHF. The chain has TRBV5-1 and TRBJ1-6, with TRBD1 matching over 7 bases. Germline V gene lookup returns CDR1 SGHRS and CDR2 YFSETQ. The CDR3 sequence is 18 residues long. With 0 bases clipped from V and 7 bases from J, the junction kept 13 bases outside the gene matches.

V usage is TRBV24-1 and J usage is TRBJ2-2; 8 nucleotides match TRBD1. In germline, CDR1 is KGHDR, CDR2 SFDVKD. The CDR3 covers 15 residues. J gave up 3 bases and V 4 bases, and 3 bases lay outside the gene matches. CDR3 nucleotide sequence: TGTGCCACCAGTGACCAGGGGGCGGACACCGGGGAGCTGTTTTTT. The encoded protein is CATSDQGADTGELFF.

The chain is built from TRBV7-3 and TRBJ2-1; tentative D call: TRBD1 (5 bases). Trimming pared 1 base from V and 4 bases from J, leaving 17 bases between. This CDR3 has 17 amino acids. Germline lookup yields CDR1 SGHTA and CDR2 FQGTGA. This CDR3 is CASSLRSTASNYNEQFF. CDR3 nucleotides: TGTGCCAGCAGCTTAAGGTCGACAGCGTCCAATTACAATGAGCAGTTCTTC.

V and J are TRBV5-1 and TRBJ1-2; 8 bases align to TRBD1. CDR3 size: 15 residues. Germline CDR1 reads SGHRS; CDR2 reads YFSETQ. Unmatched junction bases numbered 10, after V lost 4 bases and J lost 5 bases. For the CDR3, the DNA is TGCGCCAGCAGCGAGGAAATGCAGGGGGCGTATGGCTACACCTTC. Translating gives CASSEEMQGAYGYTF.

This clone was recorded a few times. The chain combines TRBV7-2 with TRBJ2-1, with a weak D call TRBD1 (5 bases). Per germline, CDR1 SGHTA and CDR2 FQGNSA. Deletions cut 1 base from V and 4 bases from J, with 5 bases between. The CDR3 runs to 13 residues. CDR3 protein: CASSLGQYNEQFF. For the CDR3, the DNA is TGTGCCAGCAGCTTAGGACAGTACAATGAGCAGTTCTTC. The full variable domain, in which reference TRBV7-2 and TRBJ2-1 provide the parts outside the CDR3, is GAGVSQSPSNKVTEKGKDVELRCDPISGHTALYWYRQSLGQGLEFLIYFQGNSAPDKSGLPSDRFSAERTGGSVSTLTIQRTQQEDSAVYLCASSLGQYNEQFFGPGTRLTVL.

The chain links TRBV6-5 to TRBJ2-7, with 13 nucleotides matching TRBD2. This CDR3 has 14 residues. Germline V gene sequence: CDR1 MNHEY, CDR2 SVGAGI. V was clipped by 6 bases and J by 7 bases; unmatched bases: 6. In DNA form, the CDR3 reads TGTGCCAGCAGACGACTAGCGGGAGGTACGGAGCAGTACTTC. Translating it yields CASRRLAGGTEQYF.

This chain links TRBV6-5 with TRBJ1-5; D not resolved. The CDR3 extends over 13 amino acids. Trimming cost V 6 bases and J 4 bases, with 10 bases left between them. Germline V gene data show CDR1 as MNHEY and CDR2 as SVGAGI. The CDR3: CASRSRTNQPQHF. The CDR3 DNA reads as TGTGCCAGCAGGTCCAGGACTAATCAGCCCCAGCATTTT.

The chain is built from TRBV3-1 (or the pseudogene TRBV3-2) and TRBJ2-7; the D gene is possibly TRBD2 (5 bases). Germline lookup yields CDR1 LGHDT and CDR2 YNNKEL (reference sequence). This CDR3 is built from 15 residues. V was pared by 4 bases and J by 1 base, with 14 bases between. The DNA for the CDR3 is TGTGCCAGCAGCCCACAAGGCAGAGGGTCCTACGAGCAGTACTTC. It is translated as CASSPQGRGSYEQYF.

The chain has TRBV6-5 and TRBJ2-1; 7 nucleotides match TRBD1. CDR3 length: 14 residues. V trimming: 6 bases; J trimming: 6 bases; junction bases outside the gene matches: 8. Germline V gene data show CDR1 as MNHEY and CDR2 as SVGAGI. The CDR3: CASRRQGQPNEQFF. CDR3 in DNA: TGTGCCAGCAGGCGACAGGGTCAACCCAATGAGCAGTTCTTC.

The CDR3 spells CASSSTGIQPQHF. The CDR3 DNA is TGTGCCAGTAGTTCCACAGGGATTCAGCCCCAGCATTTT. The chain uses TRBV19 and TRBJ1-5, with D possibly being TRBD1 (6 bases). Trimming pared 5 bases from V and 6 bases from J, leaving 11 bases between. Germline V gene lookup returns CDR1 LNHDA and CDR2 SQIVND (reference sequence). The length of the CDR3 is 13 residues.

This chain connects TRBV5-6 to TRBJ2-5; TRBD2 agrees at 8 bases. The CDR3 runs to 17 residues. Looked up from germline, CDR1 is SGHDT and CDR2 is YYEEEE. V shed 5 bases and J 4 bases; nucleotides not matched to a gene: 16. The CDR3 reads CASRMRSGRGFGETQYF. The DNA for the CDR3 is TGTGCCAGCAGAATGAGGAGCGGGAGAGGTTTTGGAGAGACCCAGTACTTC.

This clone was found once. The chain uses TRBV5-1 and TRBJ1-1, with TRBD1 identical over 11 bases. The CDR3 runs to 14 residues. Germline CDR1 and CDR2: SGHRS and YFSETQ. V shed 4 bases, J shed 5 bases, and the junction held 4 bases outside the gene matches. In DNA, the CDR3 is TGCGCCAGCAGCGGACAGGGGGCGCGAACTGAAGCTTTCTTT. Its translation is CASSGQGARTEAFF.